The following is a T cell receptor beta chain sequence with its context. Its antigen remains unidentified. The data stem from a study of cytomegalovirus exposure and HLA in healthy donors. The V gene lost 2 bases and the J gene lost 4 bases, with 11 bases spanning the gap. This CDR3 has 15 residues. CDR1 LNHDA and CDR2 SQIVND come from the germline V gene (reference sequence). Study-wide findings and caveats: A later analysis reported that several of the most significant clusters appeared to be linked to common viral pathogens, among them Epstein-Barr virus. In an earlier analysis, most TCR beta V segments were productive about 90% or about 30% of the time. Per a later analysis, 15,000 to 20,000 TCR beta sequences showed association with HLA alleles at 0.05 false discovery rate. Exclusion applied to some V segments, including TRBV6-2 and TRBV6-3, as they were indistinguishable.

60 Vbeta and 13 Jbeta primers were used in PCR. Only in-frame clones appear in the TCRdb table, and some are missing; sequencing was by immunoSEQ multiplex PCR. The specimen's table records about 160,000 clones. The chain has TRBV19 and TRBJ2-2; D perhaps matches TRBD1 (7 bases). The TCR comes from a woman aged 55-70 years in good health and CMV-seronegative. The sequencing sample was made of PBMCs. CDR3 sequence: CASSIRQGGTGELFF. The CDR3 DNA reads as TGTGCCAGTAGTATACGACAGGGAGGCACCGGGGAGCTGTTTTTT.